This is a list of T cell receptor beta chains from one sample in a study of shared clonotypes between healthy human individuals. Sequencing was performed with immunoSEQ multiplex PCR; in TCRdb, only in-frame clones are kept and a portion is missing. The data hold about 2.4 million clones, with around nine tenths observed a single time. The specimen sequenced was naive CD4+ T cells sorted from blood. The source is a man aged 18 to 30 in good health. Each CDR3 is given without its conserved first and last residue. Fields, in order: clone size, V gene, J gene, CDR3 protein. For some rows the clone size is stated as once, few or many, or as a class when expanded; others skip it.

abundance: NA; v_gene: TRBV13; j_gene: TRBJ2-3; CDR3aa: ASSSAGYTQY
abundance: NA; v_gene: TRBV6-5; j_gene: TRBJ2-1; CDR3aa: ASSRLAGGEQF
abundance: NA; v_gene: TRBV5-4; j_gene: TRBJ1-2; CDR3aa: ASSLYGYT
abundance: NA; v_gene: TRBV27; j_gene: TRBJ1-1; CDR3aa: ASSWEGGYTEAF
abundance: NA; v_gene: TRBV6-5; j_gene: TRBJ2-1; CDR3aa: ASSRPGLAEREQF
abundance: NA; v_gene: TRBV5-6; j_gene: TRBJ1-1; CDR3aa: ASSLDTEAF
abundance: NA; v_gene: TRBV4-1; j_gene: TRBJ2-7; CDR3aa: ASSQVSLPYEQY
abundance: NA; v_gene: TRBV11-2; j_gene: TRBJ2-1; CDR3aa: ASSLDPGLAAYEQF
abundance: NA; v_gene: TRBV11-1; j_gene: TRBJ1-4; CDR3aa: ASSLVGDSGTNEKLF
abundance: NA; v_gene: TRBV6-5; j_gene: TRBJ2-4; CDR3aa: ASSSQTGYGN
abundance: few; v_gene: TRBV4-3; j_gene: TRBJ1-6; CDR3aa: ASSQGLPGQEDSPLH
abundance: NA; v_gene: TRBV5-1; j_gene: TRBJ1-1; CDR3aa: ASSPGQGGDEAF
abundance: NA; v_gene: TRBV5-1; j_gene: TRBJ2-3; CDR3aa: ASSLYTSGTDTQY
abundance: NA; v_gene: TRBV6-1; j_gene: TRBJ2-7; CDR3aa: ASSAGGNSYEQY
abundance: NA; v_gene: TRBV2; j_gene: TRBJ2-1; CDR3aa: ASSHLAGDRNEQF
abundance: NA; v_gene: TRBV5-4; j_gene: TRBJ2-7; CDR3aa: ASSSSSAYEQY
abundance: NA; v_gene: TRBV10-3; j_gene: TRBJ2-6; CDR3aa: AISPLGIGSSGANVLT
abundance: NA; v_gene: TRBV5-6; j_gene: TRBJ2-5; CDR3aa: ASSLVSPVETQY
abundance: NA; v_gene: TRBV5-6; j_gene: TRBJ1-2; CDR3aa: ASSLTGTQGYT
abundance: NA; v_gene: TRBV5-1; j_gene: TRBJ2-7; CDR3aa: ASRWWMDSYEQY
abundance: NA; v_gene: TRBV28; j_gene: NA; CDR3aa: ASSLRGIDYEQY
abundance: NA; v_gene: TRBV5-3; j_gene: TRBJ2-7; CDR3aa: ARSLRRQTYEQY
abundance: NA; v_gene: TRBV6-5; j_gene: TRBJ2-7; CDR3aa: ASSYQRGATRQY
abundance: NA; v_gene: TRBV6-6; j_gene: TRBJ1-6; CDR3aa: ASSGTLNSPLH
abundance: NA; v_gene: TRBV5-4; j_gene: TRBJ2-2; CDR3aa: ASSLASGLGELF
abundance: NA; v_gene: TRBV28; j_gene: TRBJ2-4; CDR3aa: ASSLRQGANIQY
abundance: once; v_gene: TRBV6-4; j_gene: TRBJ2-3; CDR3aa: ASSDPSGGSDTQY
abundance: NA; v_gene: TRBV5-1; j_gene: TRBJ2-7; CDR3aa: ASSPPGLAGVLEQY
abundance: once; v_gene: TRBV18; j_gene: TRBJ1-6; CDR3aa: ASSPQGADSPLH
abundance: NA; v_gene: TRBV10-3; j_gene: TRBJ2-3; CDR3aa: AISESGTVVTDTQY
abundance: NA; v_gene: TRBV7-8; j_gene: TRBJ2-2; CDR3aa: ASTSTGLAGNTGELF
abundance: NA; v_gene: TRBV2; j_gene: TRBJ2-7; CDR3aa: ASSPSSGVSYEQY
abundance: NA; v_gene: TRBV27; j_gene: TRBJ2-7; CDR3aa: ASRGLGEQY
abundance: NA; v_gene: TRBV6-1; j_gene: TRBJ2-2; CDR3aa: ASSGSGSGTGELF
abundance: once; v_gene: TRBV25-1; j_gene: TRBJ1-4; CDR3aa: ASSDMGTTNEKLF
abundance: NA; v_gene: TRBV28; j_gene: TRBJ1-5; CDR3aa: ASSPTGTGTRNQPQH
abundance: NA; v_gene: TRBV29-1; j_gene: TRBJ2-7; CDR3aa: SVWGAGDRYEQY
abundance: NA; v_gene: TRBV19; j_gene: TRBJ2-7; CDR3aa: ASSPGTSIYEQY
abundance: NA; v_gene: TRBV19; j_gene: TRBJ1-4; CDR3aa: ASSGDRFNEKLF
abundance: NA; v_gene: TRBV4-1; j_gene: TRBJ2-1; CDR3aa: ASSQDSGGNSYNEQF
abundance: once; v_gene: TRBV18; j_gene: TRBJ2-1; CDR3aa: ASSPGNNEQF
abundance: NA; v_gene: TRBV5-8; j_gene: TRBJ2-3; CDR3aa: ASSFLGRSTDTQY
abundance: NA; v_gene: TRBV28; j_gene: TRBJ2-5; CDR3aa: ASSNSDRGRAETQY
abundance: NA; v_gene: TRBV28; j_gene: TRBJ1-6; CDR3aa: ASSLLVNSPLH
abundance: NA; v_gene: TRBV9; j_gene: TRBJ1-2; CDR3aa: ASSEGTEGYT